Listed below are T cell receptor beta chains from one sample, sequenced in a study of T cell responses to AZD1222 COVID-19 vaccine. Produced via immunoSEQ multiplex PCR; TCRdb's table is partial and in-frame only. Of roughly 100,000 clones in the sample, 88% were seen once. Source: peripheral blood, taken on day 0 of AZD1222 vaccination. Receptors were obtained from an adult in good health. CDR3s leave out the opening cysteine and the closing phenylalanine or tryptophan. The order of the fields is CDR3 protein, V gene, J gene.

ASSPERRVGELF	TRBV4-1	TRBJ2-2
ASSLFLFSTGGGNTEAF	TRBV28	TRBJ1-1
ASSLSSYEQY	TRBV3-1/TRBV3-2	TRBJ2-7
SVVPGQETQY	TRBV29-1	TRBJ2-5
ASSPLAGGPAGNIQY	TRBV9	TRBJ2-4
ASTRAGTGNTGELF	TRBV5-6	TRBJ2-2
ASSQLAGGFNEQF	TRBV6-5	TRBJ2-1
ASSPQGQGAGGYT	TRBV13	TRBJ1-2
ASSLGTNEQY	TRBV12-3/TRBV12-4	TRBJ2-7
ASSKTGGRNSPLH	TRBV11-3	TRBJ1-6
AISSSGETQY	TRBV28	TRBJ2-5
ATSTLNEKLF	TRBV15	TRBJ1-4
ASSVEPDGSYEQY	TRBV9	TRBJ2-7
ASSLGMTGTYGYT	TRBV7-2	TRBJ1-2
ASRSQGNPGELF	TRBV19	TRBJ2-2
ASSLGALGTQY	TRBV7-9	TRBJ2-5
ASSQTPTNYEQY	TRBV11-2	TRBJ2-7
ASSLRTSGSETGELF	TRBV18	TRBJ2-2
AWSVGGYEQY	TRBV30	TRBJ2-7
ASSRLAGGPRDEQF	TRBV7-3	TRBJ2-1
SAREASLQY	TRBV20-1	TRBJ2-4
ASSQGDQPQH	TRBV7-9	TRBJ1-5
ASSPDVSSGNTIY	TRBV9	TRBJ1-3
ASSQGEGGQPQH	TRBV3-1/TRBV3-2	TRBJ1-5
ASSYGQPYEQY	TRBV6-2/TRBV6-3	TRBJ2-7
ASSEGMFRGELF	TRBV14	TRBJ2-2
SVEGGRRYPYNEQF	TRBV29-1	TRBJ2-1
ASSPSAGGPTDTQY	TRBV18	TRBJ2-3
ASSLVDPGELF	TRBV7-3	TRBJ2-2